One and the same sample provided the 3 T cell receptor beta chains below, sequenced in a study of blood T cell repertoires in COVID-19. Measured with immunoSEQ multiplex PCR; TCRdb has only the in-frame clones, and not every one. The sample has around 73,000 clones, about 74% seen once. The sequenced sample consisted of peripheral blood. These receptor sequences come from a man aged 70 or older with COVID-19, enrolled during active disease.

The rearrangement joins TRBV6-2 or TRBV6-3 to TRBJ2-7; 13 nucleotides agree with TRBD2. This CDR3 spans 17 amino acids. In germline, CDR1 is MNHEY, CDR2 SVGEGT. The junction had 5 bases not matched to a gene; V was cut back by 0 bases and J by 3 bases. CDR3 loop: CASSYSGLAGLLYEQYF. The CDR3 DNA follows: TGTGCCAGCAGTTACTCGGGACTAGCGGGATTGCTCTACGAGCAGTACTTC.

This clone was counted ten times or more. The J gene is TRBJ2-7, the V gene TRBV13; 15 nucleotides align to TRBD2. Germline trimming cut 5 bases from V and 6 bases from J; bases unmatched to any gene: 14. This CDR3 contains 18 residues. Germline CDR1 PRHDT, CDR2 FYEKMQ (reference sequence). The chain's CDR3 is CASSPPWTSGRAKGEQYF. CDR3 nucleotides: TGTGCCAGCAGCCCCCCCTGGACTAGCGGGAGGGCCAAGGGCGAGCAGTACTTC.

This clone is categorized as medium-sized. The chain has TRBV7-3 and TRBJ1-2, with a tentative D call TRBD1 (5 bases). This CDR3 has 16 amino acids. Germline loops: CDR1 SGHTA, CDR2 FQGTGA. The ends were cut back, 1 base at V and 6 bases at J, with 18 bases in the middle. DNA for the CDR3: TGTGCCAGCAGCTTAATCCCCATAGTCGGGGGAGATGGCTACACCTTC. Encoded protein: CASSLIPIVGGDGYTF.